Listed here are 5 T cell receptor beta chains from one sample, sequenced in a study of shared clonotypes between healthy human individuals. Measured with immunoSEQ multiplex PCR; TCRdb has only the in-frame clones, and not every one. The sample holds around 2.5 million clones, roughly 93% seen once. The sequencing input was naive CD4+ T cells from PBMCs. Stated subset: CD45RA+ positively selected. These receptors originate from a man in his late teens or twenties in good health. Some clones in this sample may be carry-over from other donors' samples.

The V gene is TRBV18, the J gene TRBJ2-7; TRBD2 aligns across 9 bases. Germline V gives CDR1 KGHSH, CDR2 LQKENI. CDR3 length equals 14 residues. The junction had 6 bases not matched to a gene; V was cut back by 3 bases and J by 6 bases. The CDR3 coding sequence is TGTGCCAGCTCACCGAGGACTAGCGCCTCCGAGCAGTACTTC. Translated, it gives CASSPRTSASEQYF. The variable domain in full, with the rest retrieved from reference TRBV18 and TRBJ2-7, is NAGVMQNPRHLVRRRGQEARLRCSPMKGHSHVYWYRQLPEEGLKFMVYLQKENIIDESGMPKERFSAEFPKEGPSILRIQQVVRGDSAAYFCASSPRTSASEQYFGPGTRLTVT.

This clone was found once. This chain joins TRBV7-8 and TRBJ1-2, with 7 bases fitting TRBD1. The CDR3 sequence is 15 residues long. The V and J ends lost 5 bases and 2 bases, in that order; junction bases with no gene match: 8. Germline V CDR1 and CDR2: SGHVS, FQNEAQ. CDR3 nucleotides: TGTGCCAGCAGCGCCCAGACAGGGACCAACTATGGCTACACCTTC. This gives the protein CASSAQTGTNYGYTF.

The chain is built from TRBV28 and TRBJ2-7, with TRBD2 as a possible D gene (7 bases). Trimming left V 6 bases short and J 3 bases short, with 18 bases between. The CDR3 sequence is 15 residues long. The V gene's germline CDR1 is MDHEN and CDR2 SYDVKM. The CDR3 loop is CASSPGGLVGYEQYF. The DNA for the CDR3 is TGTGCCAGCAGCCCCGGGGGGCTAGTGGGCTACGAGCAGTACTTC.

The genes are TRBV2 and TRBJ2-5; 8 bases map to TRBD2. The CDR3 sequence is 17 residues long. V lost 8 bases and J lost 4; bases outside the gene matches: 18. CDR1 is SNHLY and CDR2 is FYNNEI in the germline V gene. CDR3 in DNA: TGTGCCAGCGTTCGGACAACCGGGAGGGCCGGTTCAGAGACCCAGTACTTC. Translating gives CASVRTTGRAGSETQYF.

This clone was observed a single time. The CDR3 DNA is TGCAGCGTCGCTAGTCAAGAGACCCAGTACTTC. Its translation is CSVASQETQYF. This chain joins TRBV29-1 and TRBJ2-5; D unresolved. The V end was cut by 6 bases, the J end by 2 bases, with 7 bases between. CDR1 and CDR2 (germline): SQVTM, ANQGSEA. The CDR3 spans 11 residues.